These T cell receptor beta chains were read from a single sample in a study of blood T cell repertoires in COVID-19. Repertoires were generated with immunoSEQ multiplex PCR, while TCRdb's copy carries only in-frame clones and drops some. The data hold hundreds of thousands of clones, with roughly 85% observed a single time. Sequences were obtained from PBMCs or T cells enriched from blood (not recorded which). The receptor source for this set is a woman aged 40 to 50 who had recovered from COVID-19. Each CDR3 is given with its conserved first and last residue. Fields, in order: J gene, D gene, clone size, V gene, CDR3 protein, CDR3 DNA. The D gene is left open where the match is weak. Clone size is not always given. Where it is, it says once, few, many or a class for expanded clones.

j_gene: TRBJ2-2
d_gene: TRBD1
abundance: NA
v_gene: TRBV28
CDR3aa: CASRPETGEGRELFF
CDR3nt: TGTGCCAGCAGGCCAGAGACAGGGGAAGGGCGGGAGCTGTTTTTT

j_gene: TRBJ1-5
d_gene: TRBD1
abundance: NA
v_gene: TRBV23-1
CDR3aa: CASSQIGAGQASWPQHF
CDR3nt: TGCGCCAGCAGTCAGATTGGTGCGGGACAGGCTTCATGGCCCCAGCATTTT

j_gene: TRBJ1-6
d_gene: NA
abundance: NA
v_gene: TRBV30
CDR3aa: CAWSRGHNNSPLHF
CDR3nt: TGTGCCTGGAGTAGGGGACACAACAATTCACCCCTCCACTTT

j_gene: TRBJ2-3
d_gene: TRBD1
abundance: NA
v_gene: TRBV9
CDR3aa: CASSVATGGSDTQYF
CDR3nt: TGTGCCAGCAGCGTTGCAACAGGGGGATCAGATACGCAGTATTTT

j_gene: TRBJ1-4
d_gene: TRBD1
abundance: NA
v_gene: TRBV4-2
CDR3aa: CASSQTPGQGEKLFF
CDR3nt: TGTGCCAGCAGCCAGACACCGGGACAGGGGGAAAAACTGTTTTTT

j_gene: TRBJ1-2
d_gene: NA
abundance: NA
v_gene: TRBV19
CDR3aa: CASNPSRGAYGYTF
CDR3nt: TGTGCCAGTAACCCTTCGCGCGGGGCCTATGGCTACACCTTC

j_gene: TRBJ1-3
d_gene: NA
abundance: NA
v_gene: TRBV7-9
CDR3aa: CASSLGRGSRSGNTIYF
CDR3nt: TGTGCCAGCAGCTTAGGGAGGGGCTCGCGGTCCGGAAACACCATATATTTT

j_gene: TRBJ2-3
d_gene: NA
abundance: NA
v_gene: TRBV25-1
CDR3aa: CASSEWESRDTQYF
CDR3nt: TGTGCCAGCAGTGAATGGGAGTCCAGGGATACGCAGTATTTT

j_gene: TRBJ2-3
d_gene: NA
abundance: NA
v_gene: TRBV3-1/TRBV3-2
CDR3aa: CASSQWATRSSRTQYF
CDR3nt: TGTGCCAGCAGCCAATGGGCGACCCGGTCTTCCCGTACGCAGTATTTT

j_gene: TRBJ1-5
d_gene: NA
abundance: NA
v_gene: TRBV7-2
CDR3aa: CASSLGGHAQPQHF
CDR3nt: TGTGCCAGCAGCTTAGGGGGACATGCTCAGCCCCAGCATTTT

j_gene: TRBJ1-5
d_gene: TRBD1
abundance: NA
v_gene: TRBV6-6
CDR3aa: CASSYSRQGTNQPQHF
CDR3nt: TGTGCCAGCAGTTACTCGCGACAGGGTACCAATCAGCCCCAGCATTTT

j_gene: TRBJ2-5
d_gene: TRBD1
abundance: NA
v_gene: TRBV16
CDR3aa: CASSQFGQGQETQYF
CDR3nt: TGTGCCAGCAGCCAATTTGGACAGGGCCAAGAGACCCAGTACTTC

j_gene: TRBJ2-1
d_gene: TRBD2
abundance: NA
v_gene: TRBV28
CDR3aa: CASSFSLGGRGDEQFF
CDR3nt: TGTGCCAGCAGTTTCTCCCTCGGCGGGAGGGGCGATGAGCAGTTCTTC

j_gene: TRBJ1-2
d_gene: TRBD1
abundance: few
v_gene: TRBV4-1
CDR3aa: CASSQVIRGAGRYGYTF
CDR3nt: TGCGCCAGCAGCCAAGTGATCAGGGGGGCCGGCCGCTATGGCTACACCTTC

j_gene: TRBJ2-7
d_gene: TRBD2
abundance: NA
v_gene: TRBV7-9
CDR3aa: CASSPLAGGNEQYF
CDR3nt: TGTGCCAGCAGTCCGTTAGCGGGAGGCAATGAGCAGTACTTC

j_gene: TRBJ1-5
d_gene: NA
abundance: NA
v_gene: TRBV3-1/TRBV3-2
CDR3aa: CASSQGRGLNQPQHF
CDR3nt: TGTGCCAGCAGCCAGGGCAGGGGTCTAAATCAGCCCCAGCATTTT

j_gene: TRBJ2-3
d_gene: TRBD2
abundance: NA
v_gene: TRBV7-2
CDR3aa: CASSLAGLSADTQYF
CDR3nt: TGTGCCAGCAGCTTAGCGGGACTATCCGCAGATACGCAGTATTTT